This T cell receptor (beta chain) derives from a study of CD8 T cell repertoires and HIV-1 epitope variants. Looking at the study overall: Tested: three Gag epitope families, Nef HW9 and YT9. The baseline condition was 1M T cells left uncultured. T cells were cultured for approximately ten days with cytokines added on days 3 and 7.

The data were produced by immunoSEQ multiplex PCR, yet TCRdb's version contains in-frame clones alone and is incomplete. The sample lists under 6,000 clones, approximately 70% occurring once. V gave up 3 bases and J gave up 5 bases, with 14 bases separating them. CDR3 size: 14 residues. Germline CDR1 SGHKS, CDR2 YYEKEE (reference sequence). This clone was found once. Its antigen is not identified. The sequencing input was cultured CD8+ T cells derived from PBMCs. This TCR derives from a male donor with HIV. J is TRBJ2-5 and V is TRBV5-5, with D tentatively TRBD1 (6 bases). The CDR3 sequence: CASSYRQAVETQYF. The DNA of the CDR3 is TGTGCCAGCAGCTATAGACAGGCAGTGGAGACCCAGTACTTC. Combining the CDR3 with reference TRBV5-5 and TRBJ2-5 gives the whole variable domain DAGVTQSPTHLIKTRGQQVTLRCSPISGHKSVSWYQQVLGQGPQFIFQYYEKEERGRGNFPDRFSARQFPNYSSELNVNALLLGDSALYLCASSYRQAVETQYFGPGTRLLVL.